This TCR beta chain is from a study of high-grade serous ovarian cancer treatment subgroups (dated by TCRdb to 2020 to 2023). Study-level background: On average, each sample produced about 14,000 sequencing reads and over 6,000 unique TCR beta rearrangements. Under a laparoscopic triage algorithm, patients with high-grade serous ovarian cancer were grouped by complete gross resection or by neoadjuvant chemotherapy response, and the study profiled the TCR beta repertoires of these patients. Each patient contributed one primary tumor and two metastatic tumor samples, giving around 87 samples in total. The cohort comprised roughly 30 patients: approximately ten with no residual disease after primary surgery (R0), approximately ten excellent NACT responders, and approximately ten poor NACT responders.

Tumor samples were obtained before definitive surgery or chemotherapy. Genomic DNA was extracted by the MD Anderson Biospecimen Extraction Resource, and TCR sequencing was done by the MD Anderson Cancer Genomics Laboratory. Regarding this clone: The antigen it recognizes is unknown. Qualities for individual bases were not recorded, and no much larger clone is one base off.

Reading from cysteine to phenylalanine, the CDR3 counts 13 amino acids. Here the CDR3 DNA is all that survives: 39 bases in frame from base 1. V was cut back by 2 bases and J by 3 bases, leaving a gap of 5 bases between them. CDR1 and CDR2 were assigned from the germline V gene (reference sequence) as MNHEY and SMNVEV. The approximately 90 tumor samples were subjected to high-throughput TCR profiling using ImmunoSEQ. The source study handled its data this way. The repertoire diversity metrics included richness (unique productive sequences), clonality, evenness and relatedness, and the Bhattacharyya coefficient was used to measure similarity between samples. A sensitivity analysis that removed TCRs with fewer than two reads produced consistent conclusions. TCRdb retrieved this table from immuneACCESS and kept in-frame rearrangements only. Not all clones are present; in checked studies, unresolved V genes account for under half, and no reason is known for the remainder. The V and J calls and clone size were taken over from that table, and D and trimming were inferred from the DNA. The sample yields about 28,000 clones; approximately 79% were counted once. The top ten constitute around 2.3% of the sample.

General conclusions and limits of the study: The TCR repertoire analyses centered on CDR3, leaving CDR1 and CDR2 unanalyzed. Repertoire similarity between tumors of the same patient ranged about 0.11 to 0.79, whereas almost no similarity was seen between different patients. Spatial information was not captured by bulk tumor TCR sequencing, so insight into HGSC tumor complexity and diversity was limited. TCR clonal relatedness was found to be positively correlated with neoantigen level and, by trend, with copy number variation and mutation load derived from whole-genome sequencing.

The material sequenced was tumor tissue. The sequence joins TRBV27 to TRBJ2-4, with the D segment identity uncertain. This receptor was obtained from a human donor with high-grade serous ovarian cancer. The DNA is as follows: TGTGCCAGCAGTTTACCTGGCAAAAACATTCAGTACTTC. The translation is CASSLPGKNIQYF.